This record looks at one TCR beta chain sequence and its context. Its antigen remains unknown. This entry comes from a study of T-cell memory formation after mild COVID-19. Study-wide results and caveats: A second wave of clones peaked on day 37, and their SARS-CoV-2 specificity went unconfirmed.

CDR1 and CDR2 from the germline V gene are MGHRA and YSYEKL. V gave up 0 bases and J gave up 7 bases, with 9 bases separating them. There are 13 residues in the CDR3. MiXCR, run by TCRdb on the 5' RACE reads, gives a single entry per CDR3 protein. The repertoire consists of approximately 410,000 distinct CDR3 sequences, with about 25% occurring once and the leading ten covering around 13%. This chain joins TRBV4-1 and TRBJ2-5; no definite D call. This TCR derives from an adult woman who had mild COVID-19 (a few samples of this study predate the infection). Cell type and time point are not known. What was sequenced was PBMCs or a T cell subset sorted from them (not recorded which). As DNA, the CDR3 is TGCGCCAGCAGCCAAGACCCTACAGTGACCCAGTACTTC. Translating it yields CASSQDPTVTQYF.